This T cell receptor beta chain was found in a study of technical replicates of blood from several donors. The repertoire was sequenced with immunoSEQ multiplex PCR; TCRdb's copy has only in-frame clones and lacks some. The sample yields roughly 93,000 clones, approximately 95% seen once. Germline assignment: CDR1 MGHDK and CDR2 SYGVNS. CDR3 size: 13 residues. V dropped 5 bases and J dropped 6 bases, with 11 bases sitting between them. This sequence joins TRBV25-1 and TRBJ2-1; D gene ambiguous. The sample comprised T cells isolated from PBMCs. The source is a human donor in good health. CDR3 loop: CASSISGGNEQFF. The DNA for the CDR3 is TGTGCCAGCAGTATATCCGGCGGCAATGAGCAGTTCTTC.